The 3 T cell receptor beta chains below come from one sample, sequenced in a study of radiotherapy plus CTLA-4 blockade in lung cancer. Profiling relied on immunoSEQ multiplex PCR, and the TCRdb table lists in-frame clones only, not all of them. Counted here are around 65,000 clones, about 72% occurring once; the ten biggest clones make up approximately 4%. Sample: peripheral blood, taken from a patient treated with radiotherapy plus ipilimumab. The receptors shown here come from a human donor with non-small cell lung cancer who had a complete response to radiotherapy plus ipilimumab.

The chain carries TRBV10-2 and TRBJ2-2; D remains ambiguous. CDR3 length: 12 amino acids. The V end was cut by 7 bases, the J end by 7 bases, with 10 bases between. Germline-derived CDR1 and CDR2 are WSHSY and SAAADI. CDR3 protein: CASNIGFGELFF. DNA for the CDR3: TGCGCCAGCAATATAGGGTTCGGGGAGCTGTTTTTT.

J is TRBJ2-2 and V is TRBV7-2, with 7 bases matching TRBD1. J was trimmed by 10 bases and V by 5 bases; bases with no gene match: 4. CDR1 and CDR2 from the germline V gene are SGHTA and FQGNSA. The CDR3 consists of 12 residues. The CDR3 DNA follows: TGTGCCAGCAGCATTGACAGGGTGGAGCTGTTTTTT. It is translated as CASSIDRVELFF.

The chain combines TRBV4-1 with TRBJ1-4; TRBD1 aligns across 7 bases. There are 15 residues in the CDR3. The germline CDR1 and CDR2 sequences are MGHRA and YSYEKL. V lost 1 base and J lost 1; bases outside the gene matches: 0. CDR3 sequence: CASSQGDRTNEKLFF. Written as DNA, the CDR3 is TGCGCCAGCAGCCAAGGGGACAGAACTAATGAAAAACTGTTTTTT.